Given below is one TCR beta chain in context. Its target is not known. With 60 Vbeta and 13 Jbeta primers, the PCR was carried out. Produced via immunoSEQ multiplex PCR; TCRdb's table is partial and in-frame only. This table has 130,000 to 150,000 clones, more than 60% appearing once. The source of the sample is a study of cytomegalovirus exposure and HLA in healthy donors. As for the study in general: Of the donors genotyped, about 390 in all, less than 90% fell in the Caucasian-associated ancestry cluster. Regarding the study as a whole: The likely origin of a cluster of highly shared sequence variants was a sequencing artifact. Most of the TCR beta V segments (in an earlier analysis) were productive either about 87% or about 30% of the time.

The CDR3 runs to 16 residues. V dropped 3 bases and J dropped 3 bases, with 15 bases sitting between them. Germline CDR1 KGHSH, CDR2 LQKENI. Sample: PBMCs. V is TRBV18 and J is TRBJ1-3; possible D gene TRBD1, 6 bases. This clonotype was obtained from a male donor in good health and CMV-seronegative. For the CDR3, the DNA is TGTGCCAGCTCACCCCTAACTGGACAGAATGGAAACACCATATATTTT. It yields the protein CASSPLTGQNGNTIYF.